This entry is about one TCR beta chain. This specimen belongs to a study of blood T cell repertoires in COVID-19. Whole-study context: The analysed material was cDNA or gDNA that came from T cells, B-cell-depleted T cells, or PBMCs.

In the original workflow: Quantification of nucleated cells was approximated via reference gene primer amplification. Assay used: immunoSEQ multiplex PCR; TCRdb lists only in-frame clones, some missing. V, J and clone size are taken as reported in that table, and D and trimming were inferred from the DNA itself. In the table there are roughly 16,000 clones, roughly 93% of which are singletons. There are 14 residues in the CDR3. CDR1 is SGHVS, CDR2 FNYEAQ, per germline. Trimming cost V 5 bases and J 6 bases; bases outside gene matches: 8. The sequence was collected from a human donor in a cohort sampled during active COVID-19. The rearrangement links TRBV7-6 to TRBJ2-7; TRBD2 matches at 9 bases. Specimen: peripheral blood. The CDR3 protein is CASSMSGGLSEQYF. The CDR3 nucleotides read TGTGCCAGCAGCATGAGCGGGGGGCTTTCCGAGCAGTACTTC. The whole variable domain, remainder taken from reference TRBV7-6 and TRBJ2-7, is GAGVSQSPRYKVTKRGQDVALRCDPISGHVSLYWYRQALGQGPEFLTYFNYEAQQDKSGLPNDRFSAERPEGSISTLTIQRTEQRDSAMYRCASSMSGGLSEQYFGPGTRLTVT.